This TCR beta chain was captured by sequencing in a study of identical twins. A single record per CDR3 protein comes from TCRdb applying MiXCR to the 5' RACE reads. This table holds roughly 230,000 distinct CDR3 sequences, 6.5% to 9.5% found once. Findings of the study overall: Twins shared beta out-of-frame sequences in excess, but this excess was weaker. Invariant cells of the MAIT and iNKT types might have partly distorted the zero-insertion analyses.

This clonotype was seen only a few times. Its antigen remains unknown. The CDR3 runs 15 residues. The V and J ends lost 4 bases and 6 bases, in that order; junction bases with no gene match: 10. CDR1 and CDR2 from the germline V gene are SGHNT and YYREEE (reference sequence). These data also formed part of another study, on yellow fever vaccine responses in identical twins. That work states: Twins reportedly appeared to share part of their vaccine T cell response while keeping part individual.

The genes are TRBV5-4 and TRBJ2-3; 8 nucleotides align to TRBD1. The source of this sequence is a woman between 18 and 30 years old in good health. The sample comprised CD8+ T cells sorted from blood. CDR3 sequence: CASSPYLTGDDTQYF. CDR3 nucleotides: TGTGCCAGCAGCCCCTACCTGACAGGGGACGATACGCAGTATTTT.